The sequence of this T cell receptor beta chain was determined in a study of early T cells in non-severe SARS-CoV-2 infection. Overall study: Alpha and beta chains were unpaired, from unsorted whole-blood bulk RNA.

Ten or more counts support this clonotype. Antigen unknown. Unique molecular identifiers tagged individual cDNA molecules. TCRdb re-derived calls from the 5' RACE reads in MiXCR, one entry per CDR3 protein. The sample lists about 81,000 distinct CDR3 sequences, 6% to 7% occurring once. Study-wide results and caveats: Lookups in VDJdb leaned toward anti-spike CD8 responses and missed private and CD4 specificities.

The J segment lost 6 bases and the V segment lost 5 bases, leaving 13 bases of the junction unmatched. This CDR3 has 16 amino acids. The germline gives CDR1 MDHEN, CDR2 SYDVKM. The rearrangement joins TRBV28 to TRBJ2-5; 9 bases map to TRBD2. The sequence was collected from an adult who was a healthcare worker with PCR-confirmed SARS-CoV-2 infection or an uninfected control (not recorded which). Sequenced input: whole blood. The CDR3 protein is CASSMGRGLAMKTQYF. The CDR3 coding sequence is TGTGCCAGCAGTATGGGGCGAGGACTAGCGATGAAGACCCAGTACTTC. The complete variable domain, with remaining parts taken from reference TRBV28 and TRBJ2-5, reads DVKVTQSSRYLVKRTGEKVFLECVQDMDHENMFWYRQDPGLGLRLIYFSYDVKMKEKGDIPEGYSVSREKKERFSLILESASTNQTSMYLCASSMGRGLAMKTQYFGPGTRLLVL.